Below, one TCR beta chain is given with its context. Here immunoSEQ multiplex PCR was the method, and the copy in TCRdb shows in-frame clones only, minus some. The sample shows roughly 250,000 clones, around 87% of them seen only once. The entry originates in a study of blood T cell repertoires in COVID-19. Trimming cost V 5 bases and J 9 bases; bases outside gene matches: 10. This CDR3 is built from 14 residues. Germline V CDR1 and CDR2: MNHEY, SMNVEV (reference sequence). This receptor was identified in a woman aged 50 to 60 who had recovered from COVID-19. V and J are TRBV27 and TRBJ2-1; 7 positions agree with TRBD2. The sample taken for sequencing was PBMCs or T cells enriched from blood (not recorded which). The CDR3 bases are TGTGCCAGCAGTCGTGCGGGAGTAACTTCTGAGCAGTTCTTC. Translating gives CASSRAGVTSEQFF.